This TCR beta chain was identified during a study of shared clonotypes between healthy human individuals. Researchers sequenced unsorted PBMC DNA using ten immunoSEQ deep assay plates. Using immunoSEQ multiplex PCR, the repertoire was profiled, and TCRdb retains in-frame clones only, with some absent. The sample has 550,000 to 600,000 clones, roughly 79% seen once. This clone has just a few counts. Other DNA variants within this sample encode the same CDR3. Trimming at V came to 4 bases and at J to 2 bases, leaving 2 bases not matched to a gene. The CDR3 is 14 residues long. Germline CDR1 is SGHDT and CDR2 is YYEEEE.

The receptor comes from a woman in her thirties or forties in good health. Some clones in this sample may be carry-over from other donors' samples. The chain combines TRBV5-6 with TRBJ2-5, with 10 bases identical to TRBD2. What was sequenced was PBMCs. The CDR3 DNA is TGTGCCAGCAGCCGGACTAGCGGACAAGAGACCCAGTACTTC. Amino acid sequence: CASSRTSGQETQYF.